This TCR beta chain came from a study of follicular helper T cells after annual influenza vaccination. The time point denotes: 2015-2016 season, 7 days after influenza vaccination. The repertoire was sequenced with immunoSEQ multiplex PCR; TCRdb's copy has only in-frame clones and lacks some. The sample carries roughly 4,200 clones, around 80% recorded once. The sequence derives from an adult who received the influenza vaccine. The sequences come from CXCR5+ CD38- circulating T follicular helper cells from blood, collected 7 days after influenza vaccination. Subset: circulating Tfh, non-naive CD4+CXCR5+PD-1+ (ICOS+CD38+ or ICOS-CD38-).

The CDR3 here is CASSSLFMNTEAFF. The CDR3 DNA reads TGTGCCAGCAGTTCCCTATTTATGAACACTGAAGCTTTCTTT. This chain links TRBV27 with TRBJ1-1; no clear D. Germline CDR1 MNHEY, CDR2 SMNVEV (reference sequence). The CDR3 extends over 14 amino acids. The germline V and J ends were trimmed by 4 bases and 0 bases, with 9 bases remaining between them.